One and the same sample provided the 21 T cell receptor beta chains below, sequenced in a study of technical replicates of blood from several donors. Measured with immunoSEQ multiplex PCR; TCRdb has only the in-frame clones, and not every one. Of more than 90,000 clones in the sample, nearly 97% are singletons; the top ten hold approximately 0.25%. Sequencing was carried out using T cells isolated from PBMCs. Source of these receptors: a human donor in good health.

The genes are TRBV28 and TRBJ2-7; tentatively, D is TRBD1 (6 bases). Looked up from germline, CDR1 is MDHEN and CDR2 is SYDVKM. The CDR3 sequence is 18 residues long. V lost 6 bases and J lost 5, with 29 bases in between. In DNA form, the CDR3 reads TGTGCCAGCAGCCAGGACAGTCTACCTAGGGTCGCTCGCGACGAGCAGTACTTC. Amino acid sequence: CASSQDSLPRVARDEQYF.

The CDR3, as DNA: TGTGCCAGCAGCCCCAGGACTAGCGGGAGTACAGATACGCAGTATTTT. This gives the protein CASSPRTSGSTDTQYF. The chain is built from TRBV7-8 and TRBJ2-3, with TRBD2 matching over 13 bases. In germline, CDR1 is SGHVS, CDR2 FQNEAQ. CDR3 length: 16 amino acids. The ends lost 5 bases at V and 3 bases at J; junction bases unmatched: 5.

This rearrangement joins TRBV28 to TRBJ1-2; D remains ambiguous. The CDR3 contains 12 residues. The ends were cut back, 10 bases at V and 1 base at J, with 10 bases in the middle. Germline V gene lookup returns CDR1 MDHEN and CDR2 SYDVKM. CDR3 bases: TGTGCCATCCTTACAGTTAACTATGGCTACACCTTC. Its protein is CAILTVNYGYTF.

The V gene is TRBV6-6, the J gene TRBJ2-3; possibly TRBD1 for D (5 bases). This CDR3 region has 13 residues. The germline V and J ends were trimmed by 6 bases and 3 bases, with 10 bases remaining between them. Germline CDR1 is MNHNY and CDR2 is SVGAGI (reference sequence). CDR3 sequence: CASRSTGTDTQYF. The DNA of the CDR3 is TGTGCCAGCAGGTCCACAGGAACAGATACGCAGTATTTT.

The chain combines TRBV19 with TRBJ2-3; maybe TRBD1 (9 bases). Germline lookup yields CDR1 LNHDA and CDR2 SQIVND (reference sequence). The CDR3 contains 17 residues. Trimming left V 4 bases short and J 7 bases short, with 24 bases between. CDR3 amino acids: CASSTGQGGGSGNTQYF. CDR3 sequence (DNA): TGTGCCAGTAGTACGGGACAGGGCGGGGGGAGTGGGAATACGCAGTATTTT.

As for this clone: One end of the junction is discordant with germline, which a read error may explain. The CDR3 region is CASSLGLAGDTQYF. In nucleotides, the CDR3 is TGTGCTAGCAGCTTGGGACTAGCAGGGGATACGCAGTATTTT. The chain employs TRBV7-7 and TRBJ2-3, with 9 bases identical to TRBD2. CDR1 and CDR2 (germline): SSHAT, FNYEAQ (reference sequence). CDR3 length: 14 residues.

The rearrangement uses TRBV4-1 and TRBJ2-5, with D perhaps matching TRBD2 (5 bases). V was shortened by 4 bases and J by 5 bases, with 14 bases between the two germline ends. Per germline, CDR1 MGHRA and CDR2 YSYEKL. This CDR3 spans 14 amino acids. The CDR3 DNA follows: TGCGCCAGCAGCCGCACTAGTCTACAGGAGACCCAGTACTTC. It specifies CASSRTSLQETQYF.

The rearrangement joins TRBV19 to TRBJ1-4; 9 bases agree with TRBD1. The length of the CDR3 is 15 residues. Germline trimming cut 5 bases from V and 5 bases from J; bases unmatched to any gene: 6. Per the germline V gene, CDR1 is LNHDA and CDR2 is SQIVND (reference sequence). In DNA, the CDR3 is TGTGCCAGTAGTGGGAGACAGGGGGAGAATGAAAAACTGTTTTTT. It specifies CASSGRQGENEKLFF.

The genes are TRBV28 and TRBJ1-1, with TRBD1 as a possible D gene (6 bases). CDR1 is MDHEN and CDR2 is SYDVKM in the germline V gene. V lost 1 base, J lost 4 bases, and 16 bases lay in between. The CDR3 spans 16 residues. In nucleotides, the CDR3 is TGTGCCAGCAGTTTATATGCGGCAGGGGTCTCCACTGAAGCTTTCTTT. Residues: CASSLYAAGVSTEAFF.

The rearrangement joins TRBV29-1 to TRBJ2-1; D unresolved. Trimming stripped 5 bases from V and 2 bases from J, with 10 bases between. The CDR3 spans 13 residues. Looked up from germline, CDR1 is SQVTM and CDR2 is ANQGSEA. The CDR3 DNA sequence: TGCAGCGTTCCCGAGGTGCCCTACAATGAGCAGTTCTTC. Protein: CSVPEVPYNEQFF.

V usage is TRBV13 and J usage is TRBJ1-1; D gene ambiguous. The CDR3 contains 13 residues. Trimming took off 5 bases at V and 0 bases at J, with 7 bases between the two ends. Germline V gene data show CDR1 as PRHDT and CDR2 as FYEKMQ (reference sequence). The CDR3, as DNA: TGTGCCAGCAGCCAGATGATGAACACTGAAGCTTTCTTT. It codes for CASSQMMNTEAFF.

The sample holds one count of this clone. The chain uses TRBV29-1 and TRBJ1-1, with 7 bases fitting TRBD1. The CDR3 sequence is 14 residues long. With 4 bases clipped from V and 0 bases from J, the junction kept 5 bases outside the gene matches. Germline loops: CDR1 SQVTM, CDR2 ANQGSEA. The CDR3 DNA is TGCAGCGTTGTGGGACAGTTGATGAACACTGAAGCTTTCTTT. Its translation: CSVVGQLMNTEAFF.

The chain couples TRBV20-1 to TRBJ2-1; weak D call: TRBD1 (7 bases). CDR1 and CDR2 from the germline V gene are DFQATT and SNEGSKA (reference sequence). The CDR3 is 11 amino acids. Trimming took 5 bases from V and 10 from J, leaving 12 bases between them. CDR3 amino acids: CSASGGREQFF. For the CDR3, the DNA is TGCAGTGCTTCAGGGGGGCGGGAGCAGTTCTTC.

The J gene is TRBJ2-7, the V gene TRBV10-1; possibly TRBD1 for D (6 bases). Trimming removed 8 bases from V and 0 bases from J, with 11 bases in between. Looked up from germline, CDR1 is WNHNN and CDR2 is SYGVQD (reference sequence). The CDR3 totals 13 residues. The CDR3 spells CASPGHSSYEQYF. CDR3 nucleotides: TGCGCCAGCCCGGGACACAGCTCCTACGAGCAGTACTTC.

The chain has TRBV9 and TRBJ2-2; D gene ambiguous. V lost 0 bases to trimming and J lost 6 bases, with 6 bases between them. The CDR3 covers 13 residues. The germline gives CDR1 SGDLS, CDR2 YYNGEE. The CDR3 here is CASSVAPAGELFF. The CDR3 bases are TGTGCCAGCAGCGTAGCTCCAGCCGGGGAGCTGTTTTTT.

The rearrangement joins TRBV19 to TRBJ2-1; D might be TRBD1 (6 bases). The CDR3 runs 14 residues. V lost 7 bases and J lost 4, with 14 bases in between. CDR1 is LNHDA and CDR2 is SQIVND in the germline V gene (reference sequence). The CDR3 sequence is CASNYQGQYNEQFF. CDR3 nucleotide sequence: TGTGCCAGTAACTACCAGGGACAATACAATGAGCAGTTCTTC.

This clone has a single count. The chain links TRBV2 to TRBJ1-2, with TRBD1 identical over 8 bases. CDR1 and CDR2 (germline): SNHLY, FYNNEI. V was clipped by 4 bases and J by 7 bases; unmatched bases: 8. The CDR3 sequence is 14 residues long. CDR3 nucleotides: TGTGCCAGCAGTGGCCAGGGGGCGCAGTTTGGCTACACCTTC. Translated: CASSGQGAQFGYTF.

CDR3 loop: CASSWGTGARETQYF. CDR3 nucleotide sequence: TGTGCCAGCAGTTGGGGGACAGGGGCTAGAGAGACCCAGTACTTC. The chain links TRBV28 to TRBJ2-5; the match to TRBD1 covers 10 bases. The germline V gene has CDR1 MDHEN and CDR2 SYDVKM. This CDR3 is 15 amino acids long. The V segment lost 4 bases and the J segment 4 bases; nucleotides outside the gene matches: 6.

This clone was seen a handful of times. The V call is TRBV10-3, the J call TRBJ1-2, with TRBD1 matching over 9 bases. The CDR3 covers 13 residues. Per germline, CDR1 ENHRY and CDR2 SYGVKD. Germline trimming cut 9 bases from V and 6 bases from J; bases unmatched to any gene: 8. The CDR3 coding sequence is TGTGCCATACAGGGGGCAATAATCCATGGCTACACCTTC. Protein product: CAIQGAIIHGYTF.

The rearrangement links TRBV7-9 to TRBJ2-1; maybe TRBD2 (6 bases). Trimming pared 5 bases from V and 9 bases from J, leaving 23 bases between. The germline V gene has CDR1 SEHNR and CDR2 FQNEAQ (reference sequence). This CDR3 spans 16 amino acids. CDR3 nucleotides: TGTGCCAGCAGCCCGACGGCCGCCGGGACTGTATTTGAGCAGTTCTTC. This sequence encodes CASSPTAAGTVFEQFF. The entire variable domain, with the rest obtained from reference TRBV7-9 and TRBJ2-1, is as follows: DTGVSQNPRHKITKRGQNVTFRCDPISEHNRLYWYRQTLGQGPEFLTYFQNEAQLEKSRLLSDRFSAERPKGSFSTLEIQRTEQGDSAMYLCASSPTAAGTVFEQFFGPGTRLTVL.

The CDR3 DNA reads as TGCGCCAGCAGTCCCTCGGGGCTAGCGGGAGTCGAGCAGTACTTC. It encodes CASSPSGLAGVEQYF. The chain joins TRBV10-1 to TRBJ2-7; 10 positions agree with TRBD2. V dropped 5 bases and J dropped 6; count of bases not matched to a gene: 10. CDR1 is WNHNN, CDR2 SYGVQD, per germline (reference sequence). The CDR3 has 15 amino acids.